The rows below give T cell receptor beta chains drawn from one sample of a study of glioma-infiltrating T cells. TCRdb reprocessed the multiplex PCR reads with MiXCR, giving one entry per CDR3 protein. Seen here are more than 300,000 distinct CDR3 sequences, 35% to 45% observed once, and the top ten hold about 12%. The specimen sequenced was glioma tissue, nonneoplastic brain tissue, or PBMCs (not recorded which). The source of these receptors is a human donor with low-grade glioma or glioblastoma, undergoing nonglioma brain surgery, or in good health (not recorded which). CDR3s include the opening cysteine and the closing phenylalanine or tryptophan. D genes are given only for firm matches. A clone size is listed for some rows: how often the clone was seen (once, few, many), or a class if it is expanded.

TRBD1 TRBJ1-2 TRBV19 . CASSPGTVYGHTF TGTGCCAGTTCTCCCGGGACAGTCTATGGCCACACCTTC
TRBD2 TRBJ2-3 TRBV7-2 . CASSLVGLGISTDTQYF TGTGCCAGCAGCTTAGTTGGACTAGGGATCAGCACAGATACGCAGTATTTT
TRBD1 TRBJ1-1 TRBV14 once CASSQPRGQGVTEAFF TGTGCCAGCAGCCAACCCCGAGGACAGGGTGTCACTGAAGCTTTCTTT
. TRBJ2-5 TRBV6-1 many CASSRRTNQETQYF TGTGCCAGCAGTCGAAGGACAAACCAAGAGACCCAGTACTTC
. TRBJ1-1 TRBV20-1 . CRLRDNRNTEAFF TGCAGGTTACGGGACAACCGAAACACTGAAGCTTTCTTT
. TRBJ2-5 TRBV7-8 . CASSYRVTETQYF TGTGCCAGCAGCTACAGGGTTACGGAGACCCAGTACTTC
TRBD1 TRBJ1-1 TRBV7-2 many CASSRQGTEAFF TGTGCCAGCAGTAGACAGGGGACTGAAGCTTTCTTT
TRBD2 TRBJ2-3 TRBV6-1 many CASSSNLAGGADTQYF TGTGCCAGCAGTTCGAACTTGGCGGGAGGTGCAGATACGCAGTATTTT
TRBD1 TRBJ1-3 TRBV28 few CASSAPGQGADTIYF TGTGCCAGCAGTGCCCCCGGACAGGGGGCAGACACCATATATTTT
TRBD2 TRBJ2-7 TRBV20-1 many CSVQAGTSGMNEQYF TGCAGTGTCCAAGCCGGGACTAGCGGAATGAACGAGCAGTACTTC
. TRBJ2-5 TRBV9 few CASSEGYRETQYF TGTGCCAGCAGCGAAGGGTATCGAGAGACCCAGTACTTC
. TRBJ2-1 TRBV27 . CASSFDTSGSYEQFF TGTGCCAGCAGTTTTGACACTAGTGGGAGTTATGAGCAGTTCTTC
. TRBJ2-5 TRBV5-1 . CASSPALGLEETQYF TGCGCCAGCAGCCCTGCCCTCGGACTGGAAGAGACCCAGTACTTC
. TRBJ2-6 TRBV27 . CASSLLRTSGANVLTF TGTGCCAGCAGTTTATTACGGACCTCTGGGGCCAACGTCCTGACTTTC
. TRBJ2-7 TRBV28 . CASSLLTGANEQYF TGTGCCAGCAGTTTATTAACCGGGGCCAACGAGCAGTACTTC
. TRBJ1-1 TRBV5-1 . CASTSGARWTEAFF TGCGCCAGCACCTCCGGAGCCCGTTGGACTGAAGCTTTCTTT
TRBD1 TRBJ2-1 TRBV30 . CAWSAGTAQQFF TGTGCCTGGAGTGCGGGGACAGCCCAGCAGTTCTTC
TRBD2 TRBJ2-5 TRBV20-1 few CSASLGLAGEETQYF TGCAGTGCTAGTCTGGGACTAGCGGGGGAAGAGACCCAGTACTTC
. TRBJ2-7 TRBV25-1 . CASSLISYNEQYF TGTGCCAGCAGTTTAATTTCCTACAACGAGCAGTACTTC
TRBD1 TRBJ1-2 TRBV6-6 . CASSSSDRGGYGYTF TGTGCCAGCAGTTCCTCCGACAGGGGAGGCTATGGCTACACCTTC
. TRBJ1-1 TRBV19 . CASRLNWQTDTEAFF TGTGCCAGCCGACTCAACTGGCAGACGGACACTGAAGCTTTCTTT
TRBD1 TRBJ2-7 TRBV27 . CASSLLGQGDDYEQYF TGTGCCAGCAGTTTATTAGGACAGGGGGACGACTACGAGCAGTACTTC
. TRBJ2-3 TRBV7-2 . CASSVAQGGDTQYF TGTGCCAGCAGCGTAGCTCAGGGGGGTGATACGCAGTATTTT
TRBD2 TRBJ2-3 TRBV3-1 few CASSQEAGEDTQYF TGTGCCAGCAGCCAAGAAGCGGGAGAAGATACGCAGTATTTT
. TRBJ1-1 TRBV28 . CASLGFDTEAFF TGTGCCAGCTTGGGGTTTGACACTGAAGCTTTCTTT